The 10 T cell receptor beta chains presented below share a single source sample, sequenced in a study of blood T cell repertoires in COVID-19. Measured with immunoSEQ multiplex PCR; TCRdb has only the in-frame clones, and not every one. The sample records over 90,000 clones, about 82% being singletons. The sequenced sample consisted of peripheral blood. The receptor set was obtained from a woman in her sixties or seventies in a cohort sampled during active or convalescent COVID-19.

The chain couples TRBV28 to TRBJ2-1; TRBD2 agrees at 8 bases. This CDR3 spans 14 amino acids. From germline, CDR1 is MDHEN and CDR2 SYDVKM. V dropped 11 bases and J dropped 2; count of bases not matched to a gene: 8. Written as DNA, the CDR3 is TGTGCCTCCCGTACGGGGGGGGCCTACAATGAGCAGTTCTTC. Translated: CASRTGGAYNEQFF. Using reference TRBV28 and TRBJ2-1 for the parts outside the CDR3, the full variable domain is DVKVTQSSRYLVKRTGEKVFLECVQDMDHENMFWYRQDPGLGLRLIYFSYDVKMKEKGDIPEGYSVSREKKERFSLILESASTNQTSMYLCASRTGGAYNEQFFGPGTRLTVL.

V and J are TRBV5-1 and TRBJ2-2, with D unresolved. Germline assignment: CDR1 SGHRS and CDR2 YFSETQ. The CDR3 is made up of 14 amino acids. Trimming removed 0 bases at V and 4 bases at J, with 7 bases between. The CDR3 sequence: CASSLGRFTGELFF. The CDR3 DNA reads TGCGCCAGCAGCTTGGGCCGGTTCACCGGGGAGCTGTTTTTT.

The V and J genes are TRBV2 and TRBJ1-3, with D uncertain. The V gene's germline CDR1 is SNHLY and CDR2 FYNNEI. CDR3 length: 15 amino acids. Trimming took off 2 bases at V and 4 bases at J, with 12 bases between the two ends. The CDR3 reads CASSEQNKVGNTIYF. As DNA, the CDR3 is TGTGCCAGCAGTGAACAGAACAAAGTGGGAAACACCATATATTTT.

The chain joins TRBV28 to TRBJ2-7; weak D call: TRBD1 (6 bases). The CDR3 spans 14 residues. V was shortened by 5 bases and J by 2 bases, with 13 bases between the two germline ends. Germline V CDR1 and CDR2: MDHEN, SYDVKM. The CDR3 coding sequence is TGTGCCAGCAGTGGCACCAGGGGCCCCTACGAGCAGTACTTC. This encodes CASSGTRGPYEQYF.

The chain combines TRBV3-1 (or the pseudogene TRBV3-2) with TRBJ2-3; 10 nucleotides agree with TRBD2. The J segment lost 2 bases and the V segment lost 4 bases, leaving 3 bases of the junction unmatched. The CDR3 sequence is 15 residues long. Germline V gives CDR1 LGHDT, CDR2 YNNKEL (reference sequence). For the CDR3, the DNA is TGTGCCAGCAGCCCTAGCGGGAGATTCACAGATACGCAGTATTTT. Its protein product is CASSPSGRFTDTQYF.

The chain has TRBV6-5 and TRBJ1-6; 9 nucleotides agree with TRBD1. Unmatched junction bases numbered 5, after V lost 4 bases and J lost 10 bases. Germline loops: CDR1 MNHEY, CDR2 SVGAGI. CDR3 size: 14 residues. The CDR3 bases are TGTGCCAGCAGTTTACAGGGGGCAAAGTCACCCCTCCACTTT. Amino acid sequence: CASSLQGAKSPLHF.

The V and J genes are TRBV14 and TRBJ2-3; D call uncertain. Deletions cut 4 bases from V and 8 bases from J, with 13 bases between. The CDR3 consists of 13 residues. Germline CDR1 reads SGHDN; CDR2 reads FVKESK. The DNA of the CDR3 is TGTGCCAGCAGCCGCGGCCACGGAGTTACGCAGTATTTT. Amino acid sequence: CASSRGHGVTQYF.

The CDR3 region is CASSPVVGDSPLHF. The CDR3, as DNA: TGTGCCAGCAGCCCGGTAGTCGGAGATTCACCCCTCCACTTT. J is TRBJ1-6 and V is TRBV4-2; no firm D call. This CDR3 spans 14 amino acids. With 4 bases removed from V and 8 bases from J, the gap between germline ends came to 12 bases. CDR1 and CDR2 (germline): LGHNA, YNFKEQ.

This chain connects TRBV23-1 to TRBJ1-1; no firm D call. TRBV23-1 carries the ORF label, with uncertain function. V lost 3 bases and J lost 6, with 14 bases in between. The CDR3 is 14 amino acids. The CDR3 DNA reads TGCGCCAGCAGTCAGCCCGAAAGGGAGCCTGAAGCTTTCTTT. It is translated as CASSQPEREPEAFF.

The chain is built from TRBV3-1 (or the pseudogene TRBV3-2) and TRBJ1-3; D gene unclear. Germline V lookup: CDR1 LGHDT, CDR2 YNNKEL (reference sequence). V gave up 4 bases and J gave up 2 bases, with 15 bases separating them. This CDR3 spans 16 amino acids. This chain's CDR3 is CASSRQGSRAGNTIYF. CDR3 nucleotide sequence: TGTGCCAGCAGCCGCCAAGGGAGTAGGGCTGGAAACACCATATATTTT.